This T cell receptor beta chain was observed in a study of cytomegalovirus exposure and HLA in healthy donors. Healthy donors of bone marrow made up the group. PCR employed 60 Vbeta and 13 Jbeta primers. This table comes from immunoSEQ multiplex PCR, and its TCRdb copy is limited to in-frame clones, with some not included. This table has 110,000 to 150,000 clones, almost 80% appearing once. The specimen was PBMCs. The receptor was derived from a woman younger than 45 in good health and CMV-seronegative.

In DNA, the CDR3 is TGTGCCAGCAGCTTAAATCCCCTAGCGGGGTTTTACGAGCAGTACTTC. Protein sequence: CASSLNPLAGFYEQYF. V usage is TRBV11-2 and J usage is TRBJ2-7, with 9 bases that match TRBD2. Germline-derived CDR1 and CDR2 are SGHAT and FQNNGV. Trimming at V came to 2 bases and at J to 4 bases, leaving 9 bases not matched to a gene. CDR3 size: 16 residues.